This entry lists 26 T cell receptor beta chains sequenced from one sample in a study of T cell repertoires in cytomegalovirus infection. TCRdb reanalysed the reads using MiXCR and keeps one entry per CDR3 protein. The sample has roughly 190,000 distinct CDR3 sequences, about a tenth seen once. The sequencing input was PBMCs. The receptors were sampled from a human donor in good health (CMV status not recorded). Some clones in this sample may be carry-over from other donors' samples.

The V call is TRBV27, the J call TRBJ1-6; TRBD1 might be the D (5 bases). The CDR3 covers 14 residues. The ends were cut back, 4 bases at V and 4 bases at J, with 8 bases in the middle. Looked up from germline, CDR1 is MNHEY and CDR2 is SMNVEV (reference sequence). The CDR3 DNA is TGTGCCAGCAGTTCCCGACAGTATAATTCACCCCTCCACTTT. This translates into CASSSRQYNSPLHF.

V and J are TRBV2 and TRBJ1-2; tentatively, D is TRBD1 (5 bases). The CDR3 runs 14 residues. Trimming shortened V by 0 bases and J by 8 bases, and 13 bases separated the two germline ends. The germline gives CDR1 SNHLY, CDR2 FYNNEI. Written as DNA, the CDR3 is TGTGCCAGCAGTGAAGCACGGAGCGGGGGAGGCTACACCTTC. This encodes CASSEARSGGGYTF.

The J gene is TRBJ1-5, the V gene TRBV7-9, with 8 positions matching TRBD1. This CDR3 spans 16 amino acids. Germline values: CDR1 SEHNR, CDR2 FQNEAQ (reference sequence). With V trimmed by 5 bases and J by 1 base, 7 bases remained unmatched. The CDR3 sequence is CASSTDRGGSNQPQHF. The CDR3 DNA reads TGTGCCAGCAGCACAGACAGGGGCGGGAGCAATCAGCCCCAGCATTTT.

Of note for this clonotype: This could be a read error, since a much larger clone is one nucleotide away. Because the CDR3 is missing its conserved closing phenylalanine or tryptophan, this is likely a read error. The chain joins TRBV6-6 to TRBJ2-7, with 11 bases identical to TRBD1. With 6 bases clipped from V and 2 bases from J, the junction kept 6 bases outside the gene matches. The germline V gene encodes CDR1 MNHNY and CDR2 SVGAGI (reference sequence). The CDR3 extends over 15 amino acids. The CDR3 sequence is CASRAGTGGTYEQYL. The CDR3 nucleotides read TGTGCCAGCAGGGCCGGGACAGGGGGTACCTACGAGCAGTACTTA.

This clonotype appeared many times. The chain employs TRBV24-1 and TRBJ2-7; 7 bases line up with TRBD1. V trimming: 6 bases; J trimming: 5 bases; junction bases outside the gene matches: 6. Germline V lookup: CDR1 KGHDR, CDR2 SFDVKD. The CDR3 has 13 amino acids. CDR3 loop: CATSKTGENEQYF. DNA for the CDR3: TGTGCCACCAGTAAAACAGGGGAGAACGAGCAGTACTTC.

This clonotype was seen repeatedly, ten times or more. This rearrangement joins TRBV7-3 to TRBJ2-7; 12 bases are a match to TRBD2. CDR1 is SGHTA, CDR2 FQGTGA, per germline. This CDR3 is 15 amino acids long. V lost 5 bases and J lost 3; bases outside the gene matches: 5. The CDR3 DNA is TGTGCCAGCAGCCGACTAGCGGGAGCCGGCTACGAGCAGTACTTC. Encoded protein: CASSRLAGAGYEQYF.

The rearrangement uses TRBV25-1 and TRBJ2-2; maybe TRBD1 (5 bases). In germline, CDR1 is MGHDK, CDR2 SYGVNS. Trimming took off 7 bases at V and 4 bases at J, with 22 bases between the two ends. The CDR3 consists of 17 residues. The DNA for the CDR3 is TGTGCCAGCATGGCCCTCCCCGGACATCTAAGCACCGGGGAGCTGTTTTTT. It codes for CASMALPGHLSTGELFF.

The J gene is TRBJ2-7, the V gene TRBV20-1, with D unresolved. The CDR3 covers 13 residues. V lost 3 bases to trimming and J lost 2 bases, with 11 bases between them. Germline V lookup: CDR1 DFQATT, CDR2 SNEGSKA (reference sequence). CDR3 loop: CSARTGSAYEQYF. The CDR3 DNA reads TGCAGTGCTAGGACTGGATCTGCCTACGAGCAGTACTTC.

The sample holds a few counts of this clonotype. The rearrangement links TRBV28 to TRBJ1-6, with D maybe TRBD1 (5 bases). Germline CDR1 MDHEN, CDR2 SYDVKM. The CDR3 length is 18 residues. V gave up 3 bases and J gave up 0 bases, with 15 bases separating them. CDR3: CASSLGELRSSYNSPLHF. CDR3 bases: TGTGCCAGCAGTTTGGGGGAACTAAGGAGCTCCTATAATTCACCCCTCCACTTT. Using reference TRBV28 and TRBJ1-6 for the parts outside the CDR3, the full variable domain is DVKVTQSSRYLVKRTGEKVFLECVQDMDHENMFWYRQDPGLGLRLIYFSYDVKMKEKGDIPEGYSVSREKKERFSLILESASTNQTSMYLCASSLGELRSSYNSPLHFGNGTRLTVT.

This clonotype has at least ten counts. V gene TRBV5-5 combines with J gene TRBJ2-7; no reliable D call. V shed 2 bases and J shed 1 base, with 7 bases lying between them. The CDR3 is made up of 13 amino acids. CDR1 SGHKS and CDR2 YYEKEE come from the germline V gene (reference sequence). CDR3 in amino acids: CASSFGRSYEQYF. CDR3 DNA: TGTGCCAGCAGCTTCGGCAGATCCTACGAGCAGTACTTC.

This clonotype was counted at least ten times. This rearrangement joins TRBV7-2 to TRBJ2-1, with 8 bases lining up with TRBD2. Germline V lookup: CDR1 SGHTA, CDR2 FQGNSA. The CDR3 is 15 amino acids. The junction had 4 bases not matched to a gene; V was cut back by 1 base and J by 5 bases. The CDR3 sequence: CASSLDGRVHNEQFF. CDR3 bases: TGTGCCAGCAGCTTAGACGGGAGGGTCCACAATGAGCAGTTCTTC.

This sequence joins TRBV20-1 and TRBJ1-5; a weak D match, TRBD1 (5 bases). CDR3 length: 16 amino acids. From germline, CDR1 is DFQATT and CDR2 SNEGSKA (reference sequence). V was pared by 4 bases and J by 4 bases, with 20 bases between. The CDR3 sequence is CSANPLRVMRNQPQHF. In nucleotides, the CDR3 is TGCAGTGCTAACCCACTCAGGGTGATGCGGAATCAGCCCCAGCATTTT.

This clonotype was seen repeatedly, ten times or more. The chain joins TRBV7-2 to TRBJ2-5; D call uncertain. V was cut by 5 bases and J by 8 bases, with 21 bases left in between. The CDR3 extends over 15 amino acids. Germline CDR1 is SGHTA and CDR2 is FQGNSA. The CDR3 is CASSPTPPGATTQYF. CDR3 DNA: TGTGCCAGCAGCCCAACCCCCCCGGGCGCAACAACCCAGTACTTC. The variable domain in full, with the rest retrieved from reference TRBV7-2 and TRBJ2-5, is GAGVSQSPSNKVTEKGKDVELRCDPISGHTALYWYRQSLGQGLEFLIYFQGNSAPDKSGLPSDRFSAERTGGSVSTLTIQRTQQEDSAVYLCASSPTPPGATTQYFGPGTRLLVL.

This clonotype was seen at least ten times. This rearrangement joins TRBV7-2 to TRBJ2-3; D may be TRBD2 (7 bases). The CDR3 is 17 residues long. The germline V gene encodes CDR1 SGHTA and CDR2 FQGNSA. The germline V and J ends were trimmed by 5 bases and 6 bases, with 24 bases remaining between them. The CDR3, as DNA: TGTGCCAGCAGCCTAGGGAATTCGGGGGGCCTGGGGGATACGCAGTATTTT. This codes for CASSLGNSGGLGDTQYF.

This clonotype was seen ten or more times. The chain has TRBV7-2 and TRBJ2-1; 14 bases agree with TRBD2. The CDR3 contains 16 residues. V gave up 5 bases and J gave up 7 bases; unmatched junction bases: 7. From germline, CDR1 is SGHTA and CDR2 FQGNSA. CDR3 in DNA: TGTGCCAGCAGCGTCGGACTAGCGGGAGGCGGGAATGAGCAGTTCTTC. Its protein is CASSVGLAGGGNEQFF. The entire variable domain, with the rest obtained from reference TRBV7-2 and TRBJ2-1, is as follows: GAGVSQSPSNKVTEKGKDVELRCDPISGHTALYWYRQSLGQGLEFLIYFQGNSAPDKSGLPSDRFSAERTGGSVSTLTIQRTQQEDSAVYLCASSVGLAGGGNEQFFGPGTRLTVL.

The J gene is TRBJ2-2, the V gene TRBV6-1, with 8 bases lining up with TRBD2. CDR1 is MNHNS and CDR2 is SASEGT in the germline V gene. The CDR3 runs 14 residues. Trimming removed 4 bases from V and 3 bases from J; junction bases left unmatched: 1. CDR3 sequence reads: CASSVSGDTGELFF. Written as DNA, the CDR3 is TGTGCCAGCAGTGTTAGCGGGGACACCGGGGAGCTGTTTTTT.

This clonotype was counted at least ten times. This chain joins TRBV28 and TRBJ2-3; D perhaps matches TRBD1 (5 bases). Germline CDR1 and CDR2: MDHEN and SYDVKM. V was pared by 3 bases and J by 2 bases, with 18 bases between. The CDR3 covers 17 residues. CDR3 sequence reads: CASSLEWLGLTTDTQYF. The DNA of the CDR3 is TGTGCCAGCAGTTTGGAATGGTTGGGGCTAACCACAGATACGCAGTATTTT.

This clonotype was found many times. The chain employs TRBV7-8 and TRBJ2-7; 7 nucleotides line up with TRBD2. CDR3 length equals 15 residues. V shed 0 bases and J 0 bases; nucleotides not matched to a gene: 2. Germline V lookup: CDR1 SGHVS, CDR2 FQNEAQ. The CDR3 loop is CASSLAAGSSYEQYV. For the CDR3, the DNA is TGTGCCAGCAGCTTAGCAGCGGGGTCCTCCTACGAGCAGTACGTC.

This clonotype was seen only a few times. This chain links TRBV15 with TRBJ2-7, with 8 bases matching TRBD1. The CDR3 extends over 14 amino acids. Trimming at V came to 5 bases and at J to 5 bases, leaving 8 bases not matched to a gene. Germline CDR1 reads LNHNV; CDR2 reads YYDKDF (reference sequence). The CDR3 bases are TGTGCCACCAGCGATCCGGGACAGGTCCACGAGCAGTACTTC. Its translation is CATSDPGQVHEQYF.

This clonotype is categorized as medium-sized. This rearrangement joins TRBV7-2 to TRBJ1-5; the D gene is possibly TRBD1 (5 bases). Trimming removed 1 base at V and 2 bases at J, with 9 bases between. Germline lookup yields CDR1 SGHTA and CDR2 FQGNSA. The CDR3 runs to 15 residues. The CDR3 DNA reads TGTGCCAGCAGCTTAGACGGGGGAGGCAATCAGCCCCAGCATTTT. Its translation: CASSLDGGGNQPQHF.

The rearrangement links TRBV18 to TRBJ2-3, with 14 bases identical to TRBD2. Germline assignment: CDR1 KGHSH and CDR2 LQKENI. V dropped 3 bases and J dropped 4; count of bases not matched to a gene: 3. The CDR3 extends over 16 amino acids. The CDR3 loop reads CASSPLTSGGADTQYF. The CDR3 nucleotides are TGTGCCAGCTCACCGTTGACTAGCGGGGGGGCAGATACGCAGTATTTT.

This clonotype was picked up a small number of times. The rearrangement links TRBV2 to TRBJ1-5; 10 bases fit TRBD1. V trimming: 8 bases; J trimming: 7 bases; junction bases outside the gene matches: 5. Germline V lookup: CDR1 SNHLY, CDR2 FYNNEI. This CDR3 comprises 13 residues. Here the CDR3 DNA reads TGTGCCAGCCAGGACAGGGGGAGGCAGCCCCAGCATTTT. It specifies CASQDRGRQPQHF.

This sequence joins TRBV6-2 or TRBV6-3 and TRBJ2-1; D is possibly TRBD1 (7 bases). Looked up from germline, CDR1 is MNHEY and CDR2 is SVGEGT. This CDR3 has 17 amino acids. V was trimmed by 2 bases and J by 1 base, leaving 15 bases between them. CDR3 DNA sequence: TGTGCCAGCAGTTACGCCAGCAGGGGGAGGTCCTACAATGAGCAGTTCTTC. Its translation: CASSYASRGRSYNEQFF.

Many counts were recorded for this clonotype. This rearrangement joins TRBV7-8 to TRBJ2-7, with TRBD1 matching over 8 bases. Unmatched junction bases numbered 2, after V lost 1 base and J lost 0 bases. This CDR3 comprises 15 residues. Germline V lookup: CDR1 SGHVS, CDR2 FQNEAQ. In DNA, the CDR3 is TGTGCCAGCAGCTTAGAACAGGGGGTCTCCTACGAGCAGTACTTC. Its translation: CASSLEQGVSYEQYF.

In its sample, this clonotype was seen many times. The chain uses TRBV19 and TRBJ1-1; no firm D call. Per germline, CDR1 LNHDA and CDR2 SQIVND (reference sequence). V was cut by 11 bases and J by 6 bases, with 19 bases left in between. This CDR3 spans 13 amino acids. The CDR3 spells CASISTSGAEAFF. CDR3 DNA: TGTGCCTCGATTTCCACGTCGGGAGCTGAAGCTTTCTTT.

A few counts support this clonotype. The gene calls are TRBV12-5 and TRBJ2-1, with D tentatively TRBD2 (6 bases). Trimming shortened V by 1 base and J by 7 bases, and 17 bases separated the two germline ends. CDR1 is LGHNT and CDR2 is FRNRAP in the germline V gene. The CDR3 has 16 residues. The DNA for the CDR3 is TGTGCTAGTGGTTTGGCCCCCCCGGCGGGAAGAAATGAGCAGTTCTTC. Translating gives CASGLAPPAGRNEQFF. Full variable domain (missing parts from reference TRBV12-5 and TRBJ2-1): DARVTQTPRHKVTEMGQEVTMRCQPILGHNTVFWYRQTMMQGLELLAYFRNRAPLDDSGMPKDRFSAEMPDATLATLKIQPSEPRDSAVYFCASGLAPPAGRNEQFFGPGTRLTVL.